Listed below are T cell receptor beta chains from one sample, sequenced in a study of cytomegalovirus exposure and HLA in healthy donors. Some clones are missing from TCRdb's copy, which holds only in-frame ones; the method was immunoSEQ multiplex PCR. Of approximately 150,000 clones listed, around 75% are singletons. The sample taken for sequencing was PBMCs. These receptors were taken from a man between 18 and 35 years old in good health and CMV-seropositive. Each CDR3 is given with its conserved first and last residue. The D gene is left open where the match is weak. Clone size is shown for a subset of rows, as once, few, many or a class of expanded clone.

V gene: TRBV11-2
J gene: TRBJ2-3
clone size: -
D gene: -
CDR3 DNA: TGTGCCAGCAGCGAACATAAGCGAACTAGCACAGATACGCAGTATTTT
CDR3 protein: CASSEHKRTSTDTQYF

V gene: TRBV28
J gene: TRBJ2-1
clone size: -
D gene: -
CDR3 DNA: TGTGCCAGCAGCAGGGTTGGCTCCTACAATGAGCAGTTCTTC
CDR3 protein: CASSRVGSYNEQFF

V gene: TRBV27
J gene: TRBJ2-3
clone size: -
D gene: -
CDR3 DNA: TGTGCCAGCAGTTTAACAGGCACAGATACGCAGTATTTT
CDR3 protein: CASSLTGTDTQYF

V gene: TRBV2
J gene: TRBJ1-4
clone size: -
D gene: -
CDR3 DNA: TGTGCCAGCAGTGTAGACAGGGAAAAACTGTTTTTT
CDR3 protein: CASSVDREKLFF

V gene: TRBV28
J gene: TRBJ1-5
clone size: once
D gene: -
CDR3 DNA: TGTGCCAGCACCGGGAGGGGTTTTTATAGCAATCAGCCCCAGCATTTT
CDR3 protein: CASTGRGFYSNQPQHF

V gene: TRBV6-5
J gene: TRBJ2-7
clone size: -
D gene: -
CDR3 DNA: TGTGCCAGCAGTTACTCAAGGACAGCTCCTTACGAGCAGTACTTC
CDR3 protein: CASSYSRTAPYEQYF

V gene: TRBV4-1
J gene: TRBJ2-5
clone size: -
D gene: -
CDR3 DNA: TGCGCCAGCAGCCAAGATCTGGGGTTCGGGGAGCAGTACTTC
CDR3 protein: CASSQDLGFGEQYF

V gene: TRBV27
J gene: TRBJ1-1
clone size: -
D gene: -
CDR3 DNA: TGTGCCAGCAGCCCGAACTTTAGGAACACTGAAGCTTTCTTT
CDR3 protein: CASSPNFRNTEAFF

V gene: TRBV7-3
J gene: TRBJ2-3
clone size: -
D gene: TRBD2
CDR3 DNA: TGTGCCAGCAGCTTTGGACTAGCGGGAGTCTCAGATACGCAGTATTTT
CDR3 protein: CASSFGLAGVSDTQYF

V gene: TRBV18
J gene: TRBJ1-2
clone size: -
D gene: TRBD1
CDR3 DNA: TGTGCCAGCTCACCACTCAACAGGGGGATTAACTATGGCTACACCTTC
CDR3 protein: CASSPLNRGINYGYTF

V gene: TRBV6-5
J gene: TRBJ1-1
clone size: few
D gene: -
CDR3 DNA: TGTGCCACCCACACGGACTTCGTGAACACTGAAGCTTTCTTT
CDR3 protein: CATHTDFVNTEAFF

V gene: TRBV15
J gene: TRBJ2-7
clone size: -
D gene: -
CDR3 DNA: TGTGCCACCAGCAGAGAGCTACCGGCACAGTACGAGCAGTACTTC
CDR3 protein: CATSRELPAQYEQYF

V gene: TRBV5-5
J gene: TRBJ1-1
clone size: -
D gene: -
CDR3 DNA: TGTGCCAGCGGGGGCAGGGTTATGAACACTGAAGCTTTCTTT
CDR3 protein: CASGGRVMNTEAFF

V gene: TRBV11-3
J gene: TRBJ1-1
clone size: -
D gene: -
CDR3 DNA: TGTGCCAGCAGCTCGTCCTTCGGGGGAGGGAACACTGAAGCTTTCTTT
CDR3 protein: CASSSSFGGGNTEAFF

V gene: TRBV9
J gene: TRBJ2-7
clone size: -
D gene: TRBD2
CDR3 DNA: TGTGCCAGCAGCGTGACTAGCGCCCGCTCCTACGAGCAGTACTTC
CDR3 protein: CASSVTSARSYEQYF

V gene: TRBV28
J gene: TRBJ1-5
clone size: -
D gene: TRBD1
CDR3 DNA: TGTGCCAGCAGTTTAGGACAGGGGTGGCAGCCCCAGCATTTT
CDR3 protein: CASSLGQGWQPQHF

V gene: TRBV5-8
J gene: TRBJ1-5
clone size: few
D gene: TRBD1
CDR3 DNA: TGTGCCAGCAGCTTCGACCGGGACAGGCAAAATCAGCCCCAGCATTTT
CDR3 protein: CASSFDRDRQNQPQHF

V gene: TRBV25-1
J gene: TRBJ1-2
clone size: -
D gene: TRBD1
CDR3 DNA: TGTGCCAGCAGTGAAACCGGGACAGATGGCTACACCTTC
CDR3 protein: CASSETGTDGYTF

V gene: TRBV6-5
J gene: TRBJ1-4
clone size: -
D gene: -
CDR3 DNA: TGTGCCAGCAGTCCCTCCGGGTTAACCCCTGAAAAACTGTTTTTT
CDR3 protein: CASSPSGLTPEKLFF

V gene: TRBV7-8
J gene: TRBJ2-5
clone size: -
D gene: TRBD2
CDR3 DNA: TGTGCCAGCAGCTTGGGGACTAGCGGAGAGACCCAGTACTTC
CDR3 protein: CASSLGTSGETQYF

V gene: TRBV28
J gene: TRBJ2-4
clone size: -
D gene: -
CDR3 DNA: TGTGCCAGCAGCACAGGGTGGGGAGCCAAAAACATTCAGTACTTC
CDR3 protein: CASSTGWGAKNIQYF

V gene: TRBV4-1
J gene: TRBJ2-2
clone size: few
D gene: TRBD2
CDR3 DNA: TGCGCCAGCAGCCGGCCGGGAGGGGACGGGGAGCTGTTTTTT
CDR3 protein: CASSRPGGDGELFF

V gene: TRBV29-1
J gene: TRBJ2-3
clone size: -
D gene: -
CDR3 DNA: TGCAGCGTTGAATTAAATACGCAGTATTTT
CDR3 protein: CSVELNTQYF

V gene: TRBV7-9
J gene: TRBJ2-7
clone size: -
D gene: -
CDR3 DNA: TGTGCCAGCAGCTCCCAGGGACACCCCGCCTACGAGCAGTACTTC
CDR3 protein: CASSSQGHPAYEQYF

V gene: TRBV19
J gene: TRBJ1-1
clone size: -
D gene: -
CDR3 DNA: TGTGCCAGTAGTATACCTGGGACATATCAAAGAGAAGCTTTCTTT
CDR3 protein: CASSIPGTYQREAFF

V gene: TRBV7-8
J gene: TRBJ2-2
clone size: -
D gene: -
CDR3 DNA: TGTGCCAGCAGCCCCTGGGGGGCCGGGGAGCTGTTTTTT
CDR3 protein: CASSPWGAGELFF

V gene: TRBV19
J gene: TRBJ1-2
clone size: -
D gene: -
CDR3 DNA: TGTGCCAGTAGGGGGACCGGGGGTATCGGTGGCTACACCTTC
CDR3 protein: CASRGTGGIGGYTF

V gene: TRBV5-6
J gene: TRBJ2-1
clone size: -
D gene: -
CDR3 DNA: TGTGCCAGCAGCACCCGACTAAAAATTAAGACCTACAATGAGCAGTTCTTC
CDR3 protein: CASSTRLKIKTYNEQFF

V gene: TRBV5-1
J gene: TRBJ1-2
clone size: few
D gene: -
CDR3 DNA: TGCGCCAGCAGTGATCAGATGGTTTTTGGCTACACCTTC
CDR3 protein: CASSDQMVFGYTF

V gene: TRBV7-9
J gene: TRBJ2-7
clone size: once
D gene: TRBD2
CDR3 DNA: TGTGCCAGCAGCTTAAAGTCTGCGGGAGGCCTCTCCTACGAGCAGTACTTC
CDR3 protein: CASSLKSAGGLSYEQYF

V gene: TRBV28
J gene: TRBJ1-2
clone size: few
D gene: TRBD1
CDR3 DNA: TGTGCCAGCAGTCCAACGACAGGGACGTATGGCTACACCTTC
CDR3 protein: CASSPTTGTYGYTF

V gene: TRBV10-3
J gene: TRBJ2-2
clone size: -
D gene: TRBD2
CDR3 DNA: TGTGCCATCAGTGATTGGGACTACAACACCGGGGAGCTGTTTTTT
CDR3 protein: CAISDWDYNTGELFF

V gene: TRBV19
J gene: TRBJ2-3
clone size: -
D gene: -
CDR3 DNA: TGTGCCAGTTGGGGGCAGGAGGACACAGATACGCAGTATTTT
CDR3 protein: CASWGQEDTDTQYF